These 28 T cell receptor beta chains were all obtained from the same sample, sequenced in a study of identical twins. TCRdb passed the 5' RACE reads through MiXCR, listing each CDR3 protein once. Here the sample spans about 160,000 distinct CDR3 sequences, under 4.5% being singletons. The sequenced sample consisted of memory T cells sorted from blood. The receptors derive from a man younger than 35 in good health.

This clonotype was recorded a few times. This chain links TRBV12-5 with TRBJ2-1, with D hard to call. The CDR3 is 12 residues long. CDR1 LGHNT and CDR2 FRNRAP come from the germline V gene. Trimming took off 9 bases at V and 7 bases at J, with 13 bases between the two ends. The CDR3 DNA is TGTGCTAGCGCCAGACTCGAAAATGAGCAGTTCTTC. This codes for CASARLENEQFF.

This clonotype was counted ten times or more. The gene calls are TRBV7-2 and TRBJ1-1; D is unclear. The ends were cut back, 5 bases at V and 5 bases at J, with 18 bases in the middle. Germline lookup yields CDR1 SGHTA and CDR2 FQGNSA. This CDR3 comprises 15 residues. The CDR3 reads CASSPGLLRTTEAFF. CDR3 in DNA: TGTGCCAGCAGCCCAGGTCTGTTGAGGACTACTGAAGCTTTCTTT.

Many counts were recorded for this clonotype. This chain links TRBV20-1 with TRBJ1-3; D is ambiguous. Germline CDR1 and CDR2: DFQATT and SNEGSKA (reference sequence). Trimming took off 3 bases at V and 0 bases at J, with 3 bases between the two ends. This CDR3 spans 12 amino acids. CDR3 DNA sequence: TGCAGTGCTAGGGGCTCTGGAAACACCATATATTTT. Amino acids: CSARGSGNTIYF.

This clonotype was counted at least ten times. The genes are TRBV6-5 and TRBJ1-5, with TRBD1 matching 9 bases. Germline CDR1 is MNHEY and CDR2 is SVGAGI. J was trimmed by 4 bases and V by 3 bases; bases with no gene match: 7. The CDR3 sequence is 16 residues long. CDR3 DNA sequence: TGTGCCAGCAGTTATTTAGGACAGGGGAGTAATCAGCCCCAGCATTTT. Protein sequence: CASSYLGQGSNQPQHF.

This clonotype has just a few counts. The chain joins TRBV6-1 to TRBJ2-5, with D uncertain. The V gene's germline CDR1 is MNHNS and CDR2 SASEGT. The CDR3 is 14 amino acids. V lost 6 bases and J lost 0, with 11 bases in between. The CDR3 DNA reads as TGTGCCAGCAGAACAGATACGTACCAAGAGACCCAGTACTTC. It yields the protein CASRTDTYQETQYF.

This clonotype came up many times. The chain carries TRBV15 and TRBJ2-4; unclear D gene. Germline-derived CDR1 and CDR2 are LNHNV and YYDKDF (reference sequence). This CDR3 is built from 13 residues. Trimming took 1 base from V and 9 from J, leaving 10 bases between them. CDR3 sequence: CATSRGDGGIQYF. As DNA, the CDR3 is TGTGCCACCAGCAGAGGTGACGGCGGCATTCAGTACTTC. Complete variable domain (other parts from reference TRBV15 and TRBJ2-4): DAMVIQNPRYQVTQFGKPVTLSCSQTLNHNVMYWYQQKSSQAPKLLFHYYDKDFNNEADTPDNFQSRRPNTSFCFLDIRSPGLGDTAMYLCATSRGDGGIQYFGAGTRLSVL.

This clonotype was seen many times. The J gene is TRBJ2-2, the V gene TRBV7-8, with 8 nucleotides matching TRBD1. J was trimmed by 6 bases and V by 6 bases; bases with no gene match: 9. Per the germline V gene, CDR1 is SGHVS and CDR2 is FQNEAQ. The CDR3 contains 15 residues. The CDR3 bases are TGTGCCAGCAGGACACGACAGGGGCGTGCCGGGGAGCTGTTTTTT. Amino acids: CASRTRQGRAGELFF.

The sample holds many counts of this clonotype. This sequence joins TRBV15 and TRBJ2-1; TRBD1 matches 9 bases. CDR1 and CDR2 from the germline V gene are LNHNV and YYDKDF (reference sequence). This CDR3 comprises 15 residues. J lost 3 bases, V lost 5 bases, and 5 bases had no gene match. CDR3 residues: CATSLPGQGYNEQFF. The CDR3 region has the DNA TGTGCCACCAGCCTACCGGGACAGGGCTACAATGAGCAGTTCTTC. The full variable domain, in which reference TRBV15 and TRBJ2-1 provide the parts outside the CDR3, is DAMVIQNPRYQVTQFGKPVTLSCSQTLNHNVMYWYQQKSSQAPKLLFHYYDKDFNNEADTPDNFQSRRPNTSFCFLDIRSPGLGDTAMYLCATSLPGQGYNEQFFGPGTRLTVL.

This clonotype was detected many times. CDR3 sequence: CASSVPSGREAFF. CDR3 in DNA: TGTGCCAGCAGTGTTCCCTCGGGGAGGGAAGCTTTCTTT. The rearrangement links TRBV2 to TRBJ1-1; D is unresolved. CDR3 size: 13 residues. Per the germline V gene, CDR1 is SNHLY and CDR2 is FYNNEI. V was trimmed by 4 bases and J by 8 bases, leaving 14 bases between them.

This clonotype has more than one count but fewer than ten. The chain is built from TRBV6-1 and TRBJ2-6, with D possibly being TRBD2 (6 bases). CDR1 is MNHNS and CDR2 is SASEGT in the germline V gene. The CDR3 extends over 15 amino acids. Trimming removed 11 bases at V and 4 bases at J, with 18 bases between. The CDR3 region is CAGSGGAGGANVLTF. DNA for the CDR3: TGTGCCGGAAGCGGTGGGGCGGGGGGGGCCAACGTCCTGACTTTC.

This clonotype was seen repeatedly, ten times or more. The chain links TRBV6-5 to TRBJ2-7, with D perhaps matching TRBD1 or TRBD2 (5 bases each). V gave up 7 bases and J gave up 2 bases, with 15 bases separating them. The germline gives CDR1 MNHEY, CDR2 SVGAGI. CDR3 length: 14 residues. Here the CDR3 reads CASTLGRPPYEQYF. The CDR3 nucleotides read TGTGCCAGCACTTTGGGACGGCCCCCCTACGAGCAGTACTTC.

This clonotype was found many times. V gene TRBV20-1 combines with J gene TRBJ2-1; D is perhaps TRBD2 (6 bases). Germline V CDR1 and CDR2: DFQATT, SNEGSKA (reference sequence). Trimming cost V 0 bases and J 6 bases, with 9 bases left between them. The CDR3 has 13 amino acids. CDR3 DNA sequence: TGCAGTGCTAGAGATCTAGCGAGCAATGAGCAGTTCTTC. This codes for CSARDLASNEQFF.

The gene calls are TRBV20-1 and TRBJ1-5; weak D call: TRBD1 (5 bases). The CDR3 loop spans 14 amino acids. V lost 6 bases to trimming and J lost 3 bases, with 15 bases between them. Germline V CDR1 and CDR2: DFQATT, SNEGSKA (reference sequence). The CDR3 spells CSARTQAYNQPQHF. DNA for the CDR3: TGCAGTGCGCGGACACAAGCTTACAATCAGCCCCAGCATTTT.

The table lists this clonotype with many counts. The rearrangement joins TRBV20-1 to TRBJ2-1; TRBD2 agrees at 11 bases. Germline CDR1 is DFQATT and CDR2 is SNEGSKA (reference sequence). The CDR3 runs to 14 residues. Trimming at V came to 6 bases and at J to 9 bases, leaving 10 bases not matched to a gene. This chain's CDR3 is CSADSSGRMGEQFF. As DNA, the CDR3 is TGCAGTGCGGACTCTAGCGGGAGGATGGGTGAGCAGTTCTTC.

Ten or more counts support this clonotype. The rearrangement joins TRBV7-6 to TRBJ2-5, with 12 bases fitting TRBD2. This CDR3 has 20 amino acids. Looked up from germline, CDR1 is SGHVS and CDR2 is FNYEAQ. The ends lost 3 bases at V and 5 bases at J; junction bases unmatched: 19. For the CDR3, the DNA is TGTGCCAGCAGCTTCCCCCCCCGGGTGACTAGCGGGAGCGCCGATGAGACCCAGTACTTC. It specifies CASSFPPRVTSGSADETQYF.

This clonotype was observed many times. The chain recombines TRBV27 with TRBJ2-7; a possible D gene is TRBD2 (5 bases). Germline lookup yields CDR1 MNHEY and CDR2 SMNVEV (reference sequence). Trimming took off 10 bases at V and 4 bases at J, with 20 bases between the two ends. The CDR3 totals 14 residues. The DNA for the CDR3 is TGTGCCACCTTCCAGGACTCAACCCCTTACGAGCAGTACGTC. This translates into CATFQDSTPYEQYV.

This clonotype was seen at least ten times. The rearrangement links TRBV10-3 to TRBJ2-6, with D perhaps given as TRBD1 or TRBD2 (6 bases each). The CDR3 contains 18 residues. Trimming pared 3 bases from V and 5 bases from J, leaving 20 bases between. Germline-derived CDR1 and CDR2 are ENHRY and SYGVKD. The CDR3 nucleotides are TGTGCCATCAGTGACCCCCTGTTGGGGGGCGGGTGGGCCAACGTCCTGACTTTC. Its protein is CAISDPLLGGGWANVLTF.

This clonotype has more than one count but fewer than ten. V is TRBV9 and J is TRBJ1-2, with a weak D call TRBD1 (6 bases). The V end was cut by 0 bases, the J end by 6 bases, with 15 bases between. The CDR3 loop spans 15 amino acids. Per germline, CDR1 SGDLS and CDR2 YYNGEE. The CDR3 here is CASSVAPDRSHGYTF. Written as DNA, the CDR3 is TGTGCCAGCAGCGTAGCCCCCGACAGGAGCCATGGCTACACCTTC. Complete variable domain (other parts from reference TRBV9 and TRBJ1-2): DSGVTQTPKHLITATGQRVTLRCSPRSGDLSVYWYQQSLDQGLQFLIQYYNGEERAKGNILERFSAQQFPDLHSELNLSSLELGDSALYFCASSVAPDRSHGYTFGSGTRLTVV.

This clonotype was seen many times. The chain joins TRBV5-1 to TRBJ2-6; D unresolved. Looked up from germline, CDR1 is SGHRS and CDR2 is YFSETQ. This CDR3 has 13 residues. V dropped 6 bases and J dropped 0 bases, with 4 bases sitting between them. The CDR3 nucleotides read TGCGCCAGCATGATCTCTGGGGCCAACGTCCTGACTTTC. Protein product: CASMISGANVLTF.

The rearrangement uses TRBV7-3 and TRBJ2-1; 9 bases agree with TRBD1. Germline V CDR1 and CDR2: SGHTA, FQGTGA. The CDR3 loop spans 13 amino acids. J lost 10 bases, V lost 5 bases, and 6 bases had no gene match. The CDR3 protein is CASSRDRDDEQFF. The CDR3 nucleotides read TGTGCCAGCAGCCGGGACAGGGATGACGAGCAGTTCTTC.

This clonotype has ten or more counts. One junction end does not reproduce the germline sequence, and a read error may be involved. This chain connects TRBV10-3 to TRBJ1-4, with D maybe TRBD1 (5 bases). Germline CDR1 and CDR2: ENHRY and SYGVKD. The CDR3 is 14 residues long. The CDR3 loop is CAISEGATNEKLFF. CDR3 sequence (DNA): TGTGCCATCAGTGAAGGGGCAACTAATGAAAAACTATTTTTT.

This clonotype was recorded at least ten times. The rearrangement links TRBV12-3 or TRBV12-4 to TRBJ1-1; no clear D gene. V was shortened by 2 bases and J by 1 base, with 5 bases between the two germline ends. The length of the CDR3 is 13 residues. The DNA for the CDR3 is TGTGCCAGCAGTTTATTTTCGAACACTGAAGCTTTCTTT. It yields the protein CASSLFSNTEAFF.

This clonotype was observed many times. The chain joins TRBV4-1 to TRBJ1-1; weak D call: TRBD1 (5 bases). Trimming cost V 3 bases and J 3 bases, with 11 bases left between them. The germline CDR1 and CDR2 sequences are MGHRA and YSYEKL. The CDR3 totals 14 residues. Here the CDR3 reads CASSHGGVYTEAFF. The CDR3 DNA follows: TGCGCCAGCAGCCACGGGGGGGTTTACACTGAAGCTTTCTTT.

Notes on this clonotype: A much bigger clone sits one base away, suggesting this may be a read error. This rearrangement joins TRBV25-1 to TRBJ2-1; possible D gene TRBD2, 6 bases. The V and J ends lost 3 bases and 5 bases respectively, with 14 bases between them. The CDR3 sequence is 15 residues long. The germline V gene encodes CDR1 MGHDK and CDR2 SYGVNS. CDR3 sequence: CASSEVRGRNNEQFF. The CDR3 region has the DNA TGTGCCAGCAGTGAGGTGCGGGGTAGGAACAATGAGCAGTTCTTC. Full variable domain (rest looked up from reference TRBV25-1 and TRBJ2-1): EADIYQTPRYLVIGTGKKITLECSQTMGHDKMYWYQQDPGMELHLIHYSYGVNSTEKGDLSSESTVSRIRTEHFPLTLESARPSHTSQYLCASSEVRGRNNEQFFGPGTRLTVL.

Ten or more counts support this clonotype. This chain uses TRBV6-5 with TRBJ2-3; D may be TRBD2 (6 bases). The V gene lost 2 bases and the J gene lost 4 bases, with 13 bases spanning the gap. Germline CDR1 reads MNHEY; CDR2 reads SVGAGI. CDR3 size: 15 residues. In DNA form, the CDR3 reads TGTGCCAGCAGTTACGGAGGGACCCCCGCAGATACGCAGTATTTT. Translation: CASSYGGTPADTQYF.

This clonotype showed up just a few times. This chain uses TRBV2 with TRBJ2-3, with D possibly matching TRBD1 (6 bases). The V gene's germline CDR1 is SNHLY and CDR2 FYNNEI. V lost 4 bases to trimming and J lost 2 bases, with 13 bases between them. CDR3 length equals 15 residues. This chain's CDR3 is CASSVGRGYTDTQYF. Written as DNA, the CDR3 is TGTGCCAGCAGTGTCGGCAGGGGTTACACAGATACGCAGTATTTT.

This clonotype was recorded at least ten times. The rearrangement uses TRBV28 and TRBJ2-5; TRBD1 is a possible D gene (6 bases). The V gene's germline CDR1 is MDHEN and CDR2 SYDVKM. There are 13 residues in the CDR3. Trimming cost V 6 bases and J 5 bases, with 13 bases left between them. The CDR3 DNA reads as TGTGCCAGCAGCCTAGGGGACATTGAGACCCAGTACTTC. Amino acid sequence: CASSLGDIETQYF.

This clonotype was picked up many times. The rearrangement uses TRBV6-1 and TRBJ2-5; TRBD1 aligns across 7 bases. The CDR3 is made up of 14 amino acids. Per the germline V gene, CDR1 is MNHNS and CDR2 is SASEGT. V dropped 7 bases and J dropped 2; count of bases not matched to a gene: 7. This CDR3 reads CASNRQGWQETQYF. The DNA for the CDR3 is TGTGCCAGCAACCGACAGGGTTGGCAAGAGACCCAGTACTTC.